This T cell receptor beta chain appears in the sequencing data of a study of blood T cell repertoires in COVID-19 (dated by TCRdb to about 2020). About the investigation overall: Samples from collaborators originated in the United States, Italy and Spain and spanned both the acute and convalescent phases of COVID-19. The prospective study material was composed of cDNA or gDNA derived from T cells, B-cell-depleted T cells, or PBMCs. The repertoires were released in a freely available public database intended as a resource for research on the immune response to SARS-CoV-2. The samples were drawn from the first 160 participants of the ongoing ImmuneRACE study and from about 1,200 subjects provided by 6 global collaborators. Deeply sampled blood TCRbeta repertoires from subjects exposed to, actively infected with, or recovered from COVID-19 were included in the dataset. A de-identified subject ID, COVID-19 status, age in years and sex were almost always included in the sample metadata. Where available, HLA class I and class II types were obtained from metadata supplied by the sample provider rather than from assay-based typing. The paper as a whole reports these results and caveats: Clinical and demographic metadata were provided uncurated, with the amount varying by source and participant.

Enrolling through a virtual design, the prospective study's participants ranged in age from roughly 18 to 95 years and lived across about two dozen United States geographic areas. Cohort assignment in the prospective study relied on participant-reported clinical history from a screening survey and a study questionnaire. Each participant in the prospective study had whole blood, serum and a nasopharyngeal or oropharyngeal swab collected by mobile phlebotomists. Additional blood draws and questionnaires over an approximately 2-month period could optionally be provided by prospective study participants. Before DNA extraction, prospective study blood samples were shipped either frozen or at room temperature. Regarding this clone: Its target antigen remains unknown. No base qualities exist here, and no much larger clone lies one base off it.

The immunoSEQ Assay, a bias-controlled multiplex PCR, was used to amplify TCRbeta CDR3 regions from genomic DNA. The study's own analysis went as follows. The number of nucleated cells in each sample was estimated by amplification of reference gene primers within the assay. To quantify the absolute abundance of each unique TCRbeta CDR3 rearrangement, sequence reads were collapsed and filtered. For each sample, productive Simpson clonality was calculated by taking the square root of Simpson's diversity index across productive rearrangements. This immuneACCESS table, as held by TCRdb, lists in-frame sequences with V and J called but not all clones. Of the missing ones, under half trace to an unresolved V gene in checked studies; the others have no known cause. V, J and clone size are taken as reported in that table, and D and trimming were inferred from the DNA itself. In all, the sample holds hundreds of thousands of clones, and 85% to 90% of those were seen once. The top ten clones comprise approximately 4% of the sample.

Looking up the germline V gene yields CDR1 SQVTM and CDR2 ANQGSEA. Trimming leaves V shorter by 7 bases and J shorter by 6 bases, with the junction holding 1 base beyond the gene matches. Spanning cysteine to phenylalanine, the CDR3 consists of 11 amino acids. The only DNA kept is the CDR3, 33 bases in frame from the first base. Recombination joined TRBV29-1 with TRBJ2-1, with 9 middle bases fitting TRBD2. Sequences were obtained from PBMCs or T cells enriched from blood (not recorded which). The receptor's source is a woman younger than 35 with acute COVID-19. Read as DNA, the sequence is TGCAGCGCGGGACTAGCCAATGAGCAGTTCTTC. The encoded protein is CSAGLANEQFF.